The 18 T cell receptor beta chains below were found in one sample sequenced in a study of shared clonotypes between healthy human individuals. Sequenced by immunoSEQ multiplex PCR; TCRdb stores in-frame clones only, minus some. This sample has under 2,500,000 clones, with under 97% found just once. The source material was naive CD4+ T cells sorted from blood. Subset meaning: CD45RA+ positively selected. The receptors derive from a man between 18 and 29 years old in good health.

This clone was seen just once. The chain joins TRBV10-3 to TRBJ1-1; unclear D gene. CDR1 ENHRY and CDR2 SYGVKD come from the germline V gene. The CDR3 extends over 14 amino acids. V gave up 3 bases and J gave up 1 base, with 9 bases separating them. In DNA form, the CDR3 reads TGTGCCATCAGTGATTACGGATCGAACACTGAAGCTTTCTTT. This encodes CAISDYGSNTEAFF.

The CDR3 region has the DNA TGTGCCAGCAGGTTCTTCCCGGGACTAGCGGGGGGGCCTGGTGAGCAGTTCTTC. This sequence encodes CASRFFPGLAGGPGEQFF. The rearrangement links TRBV28 to TRBJ2-1; TRBD2 matches 16 bases. Germline CDR1 and CDR2: MDHEN and SYDVKM. This CDR3 has 18 residues. The V segment lost 6 bases and the J segment 9 bases; nucleotides outside the gene matches: 14.

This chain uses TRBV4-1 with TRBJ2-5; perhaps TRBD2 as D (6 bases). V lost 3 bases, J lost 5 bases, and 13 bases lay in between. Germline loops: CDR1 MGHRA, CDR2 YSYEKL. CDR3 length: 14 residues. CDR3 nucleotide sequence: TGCGCCAGCAGCCACCCGGGACTCCTCGAGACCCAGTACTTC. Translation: CASSHPGLLETQYF.

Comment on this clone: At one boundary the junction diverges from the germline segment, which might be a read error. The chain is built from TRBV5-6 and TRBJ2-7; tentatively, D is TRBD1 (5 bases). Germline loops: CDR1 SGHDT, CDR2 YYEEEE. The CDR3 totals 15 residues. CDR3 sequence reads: CTSSHTGYVVHEQYF. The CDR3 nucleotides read TGTACCAGCAGCCATACAGGTTACGTGGTCCACGAGCAGTACTTC.

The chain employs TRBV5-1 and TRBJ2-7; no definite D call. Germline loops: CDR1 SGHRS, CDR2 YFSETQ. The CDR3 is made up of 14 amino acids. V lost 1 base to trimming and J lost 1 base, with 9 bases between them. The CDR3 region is CASSLWKDSYEQYF. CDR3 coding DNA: TGCGCCAGCAGCTTGTGGAAGGATTCCTACGAGCAGTACTTC.

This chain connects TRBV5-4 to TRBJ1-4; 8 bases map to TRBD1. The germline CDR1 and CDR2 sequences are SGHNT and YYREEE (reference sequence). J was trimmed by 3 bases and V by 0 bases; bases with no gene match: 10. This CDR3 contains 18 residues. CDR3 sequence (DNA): TGTGCCAGCAGCTTGGTGGCAGGGGGCGCCCCGGCTAATGAAAAACTGTTTTTT. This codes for CASSLVAGGAPANEKLFF.

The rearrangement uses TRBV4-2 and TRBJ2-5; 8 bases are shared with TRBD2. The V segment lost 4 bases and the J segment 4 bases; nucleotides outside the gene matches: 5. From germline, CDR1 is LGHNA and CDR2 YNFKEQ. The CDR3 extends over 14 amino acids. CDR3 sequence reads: CASSLSGGAETQYF. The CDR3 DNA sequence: TGTGCCAGCAGCCTCTCGGGGGGGGCAGAGACCCAGTACTTC.

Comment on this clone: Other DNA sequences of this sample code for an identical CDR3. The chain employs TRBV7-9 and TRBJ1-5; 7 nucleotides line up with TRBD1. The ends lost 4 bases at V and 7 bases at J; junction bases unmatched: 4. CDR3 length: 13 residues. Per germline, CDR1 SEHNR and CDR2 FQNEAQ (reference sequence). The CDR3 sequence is CASSSTGDQPQHF. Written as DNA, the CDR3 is TGTGCCAGCAGCTCCACAGGGGACCAGCCCCAGCATTTT. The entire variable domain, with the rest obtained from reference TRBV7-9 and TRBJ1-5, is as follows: DTGVSQNPRHKITKRGQNVTFRCDPISEHNRLYWYRQTLGQGPEFLTYFQNEAQLEKSRLLSDRFSAERPKGSFSTLEIQRTEQGDSAMYLCASSSTGDQPQHFGDGTRLSIL.

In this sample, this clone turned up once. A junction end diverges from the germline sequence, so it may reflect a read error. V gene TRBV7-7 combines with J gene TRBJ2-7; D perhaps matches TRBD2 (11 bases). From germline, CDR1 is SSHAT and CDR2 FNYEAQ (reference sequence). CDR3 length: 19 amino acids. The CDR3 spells CASSLVRDRGTSGSYEQYF. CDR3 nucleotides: TGTGCTAGCAGCTTAGTCCGGGACAGGGGAACTAGCGGGAGCTACGAGCAGTACTTC.

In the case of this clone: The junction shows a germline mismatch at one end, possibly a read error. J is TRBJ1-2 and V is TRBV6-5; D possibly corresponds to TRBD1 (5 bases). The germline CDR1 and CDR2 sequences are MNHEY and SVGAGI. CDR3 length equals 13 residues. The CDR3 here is CANSYAREGGYTF. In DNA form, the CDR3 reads TGTGCCAACAGTTACGCCAGGGAGGGTGGCTACACCTTC.

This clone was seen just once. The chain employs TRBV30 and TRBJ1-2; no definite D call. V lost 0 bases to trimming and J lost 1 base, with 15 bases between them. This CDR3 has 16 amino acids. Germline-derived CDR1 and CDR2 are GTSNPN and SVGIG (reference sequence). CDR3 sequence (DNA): TGTGCCTGGAGTGTACCTTTCCATGGGGATAACTATGGCTACACCTTC. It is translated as CAWSVPFHGDNYGYTF. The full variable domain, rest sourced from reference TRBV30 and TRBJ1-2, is SQTIHQWPATLVQPVGSPLSLECTVEGTSNPNLYWYRQAAGRGLQLLFYSVGIGQISSEVPQNLSASRPQDRQFILSSKKLLLSDSGFYLCAWSVPFHGDNYGYTFGSGTRLTVV.

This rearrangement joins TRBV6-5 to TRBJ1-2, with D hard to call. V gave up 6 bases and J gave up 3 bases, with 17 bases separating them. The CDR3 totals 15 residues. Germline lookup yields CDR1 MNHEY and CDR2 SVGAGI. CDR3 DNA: TGTGCCAGCAGCTACCTTCGAGGGCAGGACTATGGCTACACCTTC. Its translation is CASSYLRGQDYGYTF.

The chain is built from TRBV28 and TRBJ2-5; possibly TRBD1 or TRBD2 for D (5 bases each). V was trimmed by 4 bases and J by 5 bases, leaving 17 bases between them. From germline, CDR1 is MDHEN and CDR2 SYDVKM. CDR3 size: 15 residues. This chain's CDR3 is CASSWGRVGAETQYF. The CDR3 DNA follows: TGTGCCAGCAGTTGGGGGAGAGTCGGGGCCGAGACCCAGTACTTC.

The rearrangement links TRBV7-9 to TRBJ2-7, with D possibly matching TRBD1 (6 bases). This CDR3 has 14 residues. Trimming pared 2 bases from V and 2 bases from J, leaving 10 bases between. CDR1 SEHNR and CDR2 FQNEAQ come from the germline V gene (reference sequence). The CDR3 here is CASSLLTGPYEQYF. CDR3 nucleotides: TGTGCCAGCAGCTTATTGACAGGACCCTACGAGCAGTACTTC.

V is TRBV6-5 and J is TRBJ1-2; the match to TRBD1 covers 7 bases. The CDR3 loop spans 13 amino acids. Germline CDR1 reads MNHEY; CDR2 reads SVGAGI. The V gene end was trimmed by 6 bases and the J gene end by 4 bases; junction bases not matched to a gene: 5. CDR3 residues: CASSAGQFYGYTF. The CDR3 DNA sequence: TGTGCCAGCAGCGCGGGACAGTTCTATGGCTACACCTTC.

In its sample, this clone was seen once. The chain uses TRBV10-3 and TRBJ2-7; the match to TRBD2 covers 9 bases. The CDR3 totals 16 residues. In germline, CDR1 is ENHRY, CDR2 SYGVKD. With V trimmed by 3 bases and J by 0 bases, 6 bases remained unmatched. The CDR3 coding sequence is TGTGCCATCAGTGATGTCGGCGGGGGGGGCTCCTACGAGCAGTACTTC. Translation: CAISDVGGGGSYEQYF.

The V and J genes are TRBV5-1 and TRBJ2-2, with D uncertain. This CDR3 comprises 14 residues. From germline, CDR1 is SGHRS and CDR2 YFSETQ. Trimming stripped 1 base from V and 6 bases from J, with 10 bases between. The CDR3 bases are TGCGCCAGCAGCTTGTATACGGGCCCCGGGGAGCTGTTTTTT. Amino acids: CASSLYTGPGELFF.

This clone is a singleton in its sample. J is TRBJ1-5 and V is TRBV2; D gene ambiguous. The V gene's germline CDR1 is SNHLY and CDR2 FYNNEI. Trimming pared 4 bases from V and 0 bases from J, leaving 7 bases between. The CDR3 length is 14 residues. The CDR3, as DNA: TGTGCCAGCAGTGGGCCCTATAGCAATCAGCCCCAGCATTTT. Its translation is CASSGPYSNQPQHF. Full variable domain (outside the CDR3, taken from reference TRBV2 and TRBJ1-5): EPEVTQTPSHQVTQMGQEVILRCVPISNHLYFYWYRQILGQKVEFLVSFYNNEISEKSEIFDDQFSVERPDGSNFTLKIRSTKLEDSAMYFCASSGPYSNQPQHFGDGTRLSIL.